This TCR beta chain derives from a study of blood T cell repertoires in COVID-19. With 0 bases removed from V and 3 bases from J, the gap between germline ends came to 10 bases. This CDR3 has 15 amino acids. CDR1 is SGHNT, CDR2 YYREEE, per germline (reference sequence). Sequenced by immunoSEQ multiplex PCR; TCRdb stores in-frame clones only, minus some. In the table there are 200,000 to 300,000 clones, roughly 86% of which are singletons. The clonotype originates from a man aged 45-65 years with acute or convalescent COVID-19. V and J are TRBV5-4 and TRBJ1-3, with a tentative D call TRBD1 (6 bases). Sequenced material: peripheral blood. In nucleotides, the CDR3 is TGTGCCAGCAGCTTGGCAGGGGCAAATGGAAACACCATATATTTT. Amino acids: CASSLAGANGNTIYF.